Given below is one TCR beta chain in context. This record comes from a study of cytomegalovirus exposure and HLA in healthy donors. PCR primers comprised 60 Vbeta and 13 Jbeta primers. Produced via immunoSEQ multiplex PCR; TCRdb's table is partial and in-frame only. The data show some 78,000 clones, with 80% seen just once and 20% to 30% held by the top ten. From germline, CDR1 is KGHSH and CDR2 LQKENI. V lost 0 bases, J lost 6 bases, and 5 bases stayed unmatched. The CDR3 length is 16 residues. The source of this sequence is a woman aged 50 to 60 in good health and CMV-seropositive. The gene calls are TRBV18 and TRBJ2-1, with TRBD1 matching over 10 bases. The material sequenced was PBMCs. The CDR3 loop reads CASSPPMGQGTNEQFF. In DNA, the CDR3 is TGTGCCAGCTCACCACCGATGGGACAGGGGACCAATGAGCAGTTCTTC.